This T cell receptor (beta chain) derives from a study of cytomegalovirus exposure and HLA in healthy donors. Regarding this clone: What it binds is not known.

The PCR had 60 Vbeta and 13 Jbeta primers. Clones were sequenced by immunoSEQ multiplex PCR, and TCRdb holds only the in-frame ones, with some missing. The table has over 150,000 clones, about four fifths seen once. This CDR3 is built from 19 residues. CDR1 is LNHNV, CDR2 YYDKDF, per germline (reference sequence). V trimming: 0 bases; J trimming: 1 base; junction bases outside the gene matches: 9. Overall study findings and caveats: Reportedly, HLA-A and HLA-B alleles of most subjects were accurately predicted from TCR beta.

The V and J genes are TRBV15 and TRBJ1-2; 12 bases match TRBD1. The sequence came from a man aged 30-40 years in good health and CMV-seronegative. The sample comprised PBMCs. CDR3 loop: CATSRDHEGQGALNYGYTF. The CDR3 DNA follows: TGTGCCACCAGCAGAGATCATGAGGGACAGGGGGCTCTTAACTATGGCTACACCTTC.